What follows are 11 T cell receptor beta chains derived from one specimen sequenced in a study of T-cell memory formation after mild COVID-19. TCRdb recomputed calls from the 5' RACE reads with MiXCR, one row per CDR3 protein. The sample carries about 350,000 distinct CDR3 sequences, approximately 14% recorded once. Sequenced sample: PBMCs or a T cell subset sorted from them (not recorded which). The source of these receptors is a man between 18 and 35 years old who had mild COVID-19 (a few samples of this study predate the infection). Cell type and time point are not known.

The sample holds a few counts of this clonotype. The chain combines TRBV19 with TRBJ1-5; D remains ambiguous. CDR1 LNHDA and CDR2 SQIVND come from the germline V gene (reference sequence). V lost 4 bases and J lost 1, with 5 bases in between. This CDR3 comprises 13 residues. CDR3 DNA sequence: TGTGCCAGTAGTAAGGTCAGCAATCAGCCCCAGCATTTT. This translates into CASSKVSNQPQHF.

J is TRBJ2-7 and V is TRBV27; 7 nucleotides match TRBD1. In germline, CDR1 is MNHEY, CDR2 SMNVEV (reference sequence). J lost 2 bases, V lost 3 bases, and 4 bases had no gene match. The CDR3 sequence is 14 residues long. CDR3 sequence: CASSLRGLTYEQYF. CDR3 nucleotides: TGTGCCAGCAGTTTGAGGGGGCTCACCTACGAGCAGTACTTC.

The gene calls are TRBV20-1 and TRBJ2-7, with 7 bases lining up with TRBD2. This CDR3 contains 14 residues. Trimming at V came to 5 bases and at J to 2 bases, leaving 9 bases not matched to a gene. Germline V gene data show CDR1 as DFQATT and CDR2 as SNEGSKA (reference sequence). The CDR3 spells CSAGPRGKPYEQYF. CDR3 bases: TGCAGTGCTGGGCCGCGGGGGAAGCCCTACGAGCAGTACTTC.

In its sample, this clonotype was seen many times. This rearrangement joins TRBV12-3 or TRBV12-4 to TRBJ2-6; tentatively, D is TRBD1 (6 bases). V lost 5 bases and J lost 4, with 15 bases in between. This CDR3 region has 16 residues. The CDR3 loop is CASSLGDIAGANVLTF. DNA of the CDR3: TGTGCCAGCAGTCTGGGGGACATCGCGGGGGCCAACGTCCTGACTTTC.

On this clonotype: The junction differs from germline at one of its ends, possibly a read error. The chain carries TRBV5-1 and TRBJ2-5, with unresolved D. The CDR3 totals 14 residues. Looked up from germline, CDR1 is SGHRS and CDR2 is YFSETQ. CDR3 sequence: CASSERWGQETHYF. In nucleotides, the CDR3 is TGCGCCAGCAGCGAGAGATGGGGTCAAGAGACCCATTACTTC.

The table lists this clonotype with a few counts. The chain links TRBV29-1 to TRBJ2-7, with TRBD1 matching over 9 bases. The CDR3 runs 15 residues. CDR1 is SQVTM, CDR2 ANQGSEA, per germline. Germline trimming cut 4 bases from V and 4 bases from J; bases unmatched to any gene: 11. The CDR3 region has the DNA TGCAGCGTTGTCGGGGGACAGGGCCTGATTTACGAGCAGTACTTC. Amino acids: CSVVGGQGLIYEQYF.

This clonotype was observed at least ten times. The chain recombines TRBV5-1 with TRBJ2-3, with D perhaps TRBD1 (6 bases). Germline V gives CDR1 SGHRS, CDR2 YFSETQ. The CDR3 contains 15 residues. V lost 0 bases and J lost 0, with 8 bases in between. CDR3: CASSLGTASTDTQYF. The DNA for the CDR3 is TGCGCCAGCAGCTTGGGGACAGCGAGCACAGATACGCAGTATTTT.

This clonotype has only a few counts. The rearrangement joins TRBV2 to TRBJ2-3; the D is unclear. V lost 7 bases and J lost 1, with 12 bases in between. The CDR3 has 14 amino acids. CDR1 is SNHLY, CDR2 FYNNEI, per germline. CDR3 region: CASTLLGGTDTQYF. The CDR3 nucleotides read TGTGCCAGCACCCTGCTAGGCGGCACAGATACGCAGTATTTT.

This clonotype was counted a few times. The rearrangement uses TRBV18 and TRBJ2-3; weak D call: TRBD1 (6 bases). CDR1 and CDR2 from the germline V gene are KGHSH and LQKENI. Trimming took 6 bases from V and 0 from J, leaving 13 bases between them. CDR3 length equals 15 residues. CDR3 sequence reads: CASSLQGISTDTQYF. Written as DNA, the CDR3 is TGTGCCAGCTCGCTTCAGGGGATTAGCACAGATACGCAGTATTTT.

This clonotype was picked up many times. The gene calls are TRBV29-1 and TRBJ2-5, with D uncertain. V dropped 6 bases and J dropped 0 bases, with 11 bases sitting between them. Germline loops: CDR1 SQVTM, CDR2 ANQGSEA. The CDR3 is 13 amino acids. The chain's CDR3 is CSVLPWDQETQYF. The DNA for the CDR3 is TGCAGCGTCCTTCCCTGGGACCAAGAGACCCAGTACTTC.

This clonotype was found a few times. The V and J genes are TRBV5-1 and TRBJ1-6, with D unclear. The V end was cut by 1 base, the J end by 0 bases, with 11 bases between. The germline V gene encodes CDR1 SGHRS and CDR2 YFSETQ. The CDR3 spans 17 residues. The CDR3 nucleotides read TGCGCCAGCAGCTTGACACCGGCTGACTCCTATAATTCACCCCTCCACTTT. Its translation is CASSLTPADSYNSPLHF.